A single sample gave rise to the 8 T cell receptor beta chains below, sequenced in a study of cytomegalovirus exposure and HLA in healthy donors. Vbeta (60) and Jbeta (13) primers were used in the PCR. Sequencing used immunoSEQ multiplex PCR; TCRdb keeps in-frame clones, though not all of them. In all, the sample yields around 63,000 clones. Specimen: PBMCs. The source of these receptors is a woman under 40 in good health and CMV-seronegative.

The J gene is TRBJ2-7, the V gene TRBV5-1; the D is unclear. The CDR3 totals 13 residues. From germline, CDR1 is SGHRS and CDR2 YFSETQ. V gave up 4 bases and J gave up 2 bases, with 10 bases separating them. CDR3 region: CASSLVLAYEQYF. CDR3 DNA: TGCGCCAGCAGCCTGGTCCTAGCCTACGAGCAGTACTTC.

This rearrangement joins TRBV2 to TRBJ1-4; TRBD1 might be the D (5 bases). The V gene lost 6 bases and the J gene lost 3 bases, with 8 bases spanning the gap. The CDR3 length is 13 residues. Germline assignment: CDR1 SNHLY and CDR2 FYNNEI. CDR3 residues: CASRDNANEKLFF. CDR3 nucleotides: TGTGCCAGCAGGGACAACGCTAATGAAAAACTGTTTTTT.

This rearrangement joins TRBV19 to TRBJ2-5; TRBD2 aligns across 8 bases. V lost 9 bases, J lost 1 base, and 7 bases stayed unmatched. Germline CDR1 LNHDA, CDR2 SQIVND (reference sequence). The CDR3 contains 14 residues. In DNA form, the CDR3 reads TGTGCCAGCTCCAGAGGGACTAGCCAAGAGACCCAGTACTTC. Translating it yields CASSRGTSQETQYF.

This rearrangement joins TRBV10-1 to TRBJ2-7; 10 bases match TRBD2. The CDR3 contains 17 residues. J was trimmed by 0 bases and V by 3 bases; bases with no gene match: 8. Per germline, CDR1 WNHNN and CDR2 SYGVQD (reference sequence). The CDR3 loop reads CASSESSSGSLSYEQYF. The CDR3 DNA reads TGCGCCAGCAGTGAATCTTCTAGCGGGAGTCTCTCCTACGAGCAGTACTTC.

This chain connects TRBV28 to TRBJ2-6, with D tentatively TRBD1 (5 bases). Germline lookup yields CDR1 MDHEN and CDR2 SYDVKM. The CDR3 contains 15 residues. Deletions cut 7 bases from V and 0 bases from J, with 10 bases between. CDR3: CASIPRGSGANVLTF. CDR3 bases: TGTGCCAGCATCCCAAGGGGCTCTGGGGCCAACGTCCTGACTTTC.

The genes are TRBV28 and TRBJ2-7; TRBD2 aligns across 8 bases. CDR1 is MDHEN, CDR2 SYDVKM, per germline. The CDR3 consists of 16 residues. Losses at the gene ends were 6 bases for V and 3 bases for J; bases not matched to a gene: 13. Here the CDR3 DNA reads TGTGCCAGCAGCACTATAGCGGGACTTGCCCACTACGAGCAGTACTTC. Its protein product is CASSTIAGLAHYEQYF.

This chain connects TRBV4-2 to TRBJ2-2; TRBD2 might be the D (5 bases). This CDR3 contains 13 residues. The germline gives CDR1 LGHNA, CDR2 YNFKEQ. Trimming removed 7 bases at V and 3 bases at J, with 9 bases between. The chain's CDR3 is CASTGIYTGELFF. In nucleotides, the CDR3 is TGTGCCAGCACCGGGATTTACACCGGGGAGCTGTTTTTT.

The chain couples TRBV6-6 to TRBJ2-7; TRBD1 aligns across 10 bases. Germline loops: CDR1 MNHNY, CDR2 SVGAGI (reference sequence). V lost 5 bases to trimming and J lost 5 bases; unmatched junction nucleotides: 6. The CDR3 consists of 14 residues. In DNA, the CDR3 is TGTGCCAGCAGTCCGGGACAGGGGAATCACGAGCAGTACTTC. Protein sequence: CASSPGQGNHEQYF.